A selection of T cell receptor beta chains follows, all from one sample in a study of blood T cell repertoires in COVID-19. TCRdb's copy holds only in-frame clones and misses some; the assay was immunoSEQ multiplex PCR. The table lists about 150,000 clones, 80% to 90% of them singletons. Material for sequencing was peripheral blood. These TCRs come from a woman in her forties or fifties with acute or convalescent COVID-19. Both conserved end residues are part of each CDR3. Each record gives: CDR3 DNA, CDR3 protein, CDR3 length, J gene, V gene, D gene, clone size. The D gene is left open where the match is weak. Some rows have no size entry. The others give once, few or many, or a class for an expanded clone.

CDR3 DNA: TGCGCCAGCAGGACGGGACAGGGTGAGGAGACCCAGTACTTC; CDR3 protein: CASRTGQGEETQYF; CDR3 length: 14; J gene: TRBJ2-5; V gene: TRBV5-1; D gene: TRBD1; clone size: -
CDR3 DNA: TGTGCCAGCTCACCACCGAACGGAGTCAAAGAAAAACTGTTTTTT; CDR3 protein: CASSPPNGVKEKLFF; CDR3 length: 15; J gene: TRBJ1-4; V gene: TRBV18; D gene: -; clone size: -
CDR3 DNA: TGTGCCACCAGTGATGGGGTGGGGTCGACAGGGGTGCGTGGCTACACCTTC; CDR3 protein: CATSDGVGSTGVRGYTF; CDR3 length: 17; J gene: TRBJ1-2; V gene: TRBV24-1; D gene: TRBD1; clone size: -
CDR3 DNA: TGTGCCAGCAGTGACGGCACTAGCGGGGCCAATGAGCAGTTCTTC; CDR3 protein: CASSDGTSGANEQFF; CDR3 length: 15; J gene: TRBJ2-1; V gene: TRBV2; D gene: TRBD2; clone size: -
CDR3 DNA: TGTGCCAGTAGTCCCAACACGTACGAGCAGTACTTC; CDR3 protein: CASSPNTYEQYF; CDR3 length: 12; J gene: TRBJ2-7; V gene: TRBV19; D gene: -; clone size: -
CDR3 DNA: TGCGCCAGCAGCCAAGAGAGGACACTGAACACTGAAGCTTTCTTT; CDR3 protein: CASSQERTLNTEAFF; CDR3 length: 15; J gene: TRBJ1-1; V gene: TRBV4-3; D gene: -; clone size: -
CDR3 DNA: TGTGCCAGCAAACAAGAGGACACATCCTACGAGCAGTACTTC; CDR3 protein: CASKQEDTSYEQYF; CDR3 length: 14; J gene: TRBJ2-7; V gene: TRBV6-8; D gene: -; clone size: -
CDR3 DNA: TGTGCCAGTAGTAGCCCACAGGATGATCATGAAAAACTGTTTTTT; CDR3 protein: CASSSPQDDHEKLFF; CDR3 length: 15; J gene: TRBJ1-4; V gene: TRBV19; D gene: -; clone size: -
CDR3 DNA: TGTGCCAGCAGCCTCAGCGGGAACTCCTACAATGAGCAGTTCTTC; CDR3 protein: CASSLSGNSYNEQFF; CDR3 length: 15; J gene: TRBJ2-1; V gene: TRBV9; D gene: TRBD2; clone size: -
CDR3 DNA: TGCGCCAGCAGCTTAATCGGACTAGCGGGGGGTCTCCATGAGCAGTTCTTC; CDR3 protein: CASSLIGLAGGLHEQFF; CDR3 length: 17; J gene: TRBJ2-1; V gene: TRBV5-1; D gene: TRBD2; clone size: -
CDR3 DNA: TGTGCCATCCGGAGGGTAGGGAACACTGAAGCTTTCTTT; CDR3 protein: CAIRRVGNTEAFF; CDR3 length: 13; J gene: TRBJ1-1; V gene: TRBV10-3; D gene: -; clone size: -
CDR3 DNA: TGCGCCAGCAGCCAGGTGACAGGGAACGAGCAGTACTTC; CDR3 protein: CASSQVTGNEQYF; CDR3 length: 13; J gene: TRBJ2-7; V gene: TRBV4-1; D gene: TRBD1; clone size: -
CDR3 DNA: TGTGCCAGCAGCTTAGAGGCTGCGGGTCTTGGGTATGGCTACACCTTC; CDR3 protein: CASSLEAAGLGYGYTF; CDR3 length: 16; J gene: TRBJ1-2; V gene: TRBV7-3; D gene: -; clone size: -
CDR3 DNA: TGCGCCAGCAGCCAACCGAACAGGGCGGGTGAAAAACTGTTTTTT; CDR3 protein: CASSQPNRAGEKLFF; CDR3 length: 15; J gene: TRBJ1-4; V gene: TRBV4-3; D gene: -; clone size: -
CDR3 DNA: TGCGCCAGCAGCTTCGGGACAGGGCCGTTCACTGAAGCTTTCTTT; CDR3 protein: CASSFGTGPFTEAFF; CDR3 length: 15; J gene: TRBJ1-1; V gene: TRBV5-1; D gene: TRBD1; clone size: many
CDR3 DNA: TGTGCCAGCAGCAGACAGGGTCGGCAGCCCCAGCATTTT; CDR3 protein: CASSRQGRQPQHF; CDR3 length: 13; J gene: TRBJ1-5; V gene: TRBV13; D gene: TRBD1; clone size: few
CDR3 DNA: TGTGCCAGCAGTGAAGCGCCGAGCCGTTCCTACAATGAGCAGTTCTTC; CDR3 protein: CASSEAPSRSYNEQFF; CDR3 length: 16; J gene: TRBJ2-1; V gene: TRBV6-1; D gene: -; clone size: -
CDR3 DNA: TGTGCCAGCAGCTTACAGGGGCGATCGGGTGAAGCTTTCTTT; CDR3 protein: CASSLQGRSGEAFF; CDR3 length: 14; J gene: TRBJ1-1; V gene: TRBV7-3; D gene: -; clone size: -
CDR3 DNA: TGTGCCAGCAGAGAGGGCACCTATAATTCACCCCTCCACTTT; CDR3 protein: CASREGTYNSPLHF; CDR3 length: 14; J gene: TRBJ1-6; V gene: TRBV6-4; D gene: -; clone size: -
CDR3 DNA: TGTGCCAGCAGCCAAGTGGACAGGGGTAGTGAAAAACTGTTTTTT; CDR3 protein: CASSQVDRGSEKLFF; CDR3 length: 15; J gene: TRBJ1-4; V gene: TRBV4-2; D gene: TRBD1; clone size: -
CDR3 DNA: TGTGCCAGCAGCCCCGCGGGGGGCTCTTACGAGACCCAGTACTTC; CDR3 protein: CASSPAGGSYETQYF; CDR3 length: 15; J gene: TRBJ2-5; V gene: TRBV5-4; D gene: TRBD2; clone size: -
CDR3 DNA: TGTGCCAGCAGCCCGTATCCCGGGACAGGTTATAGCAATCAGCCCCAGCATTTT; CDR3 protein: CASSPYPGTGYSNQPQHF; CDR3 length: 18; J gene: TRBJ1-5; V gene: TRBV7-8; D gene: TRBD1; clone size: once
CDR3 DNA: TGTGCCAGCAGTTTCTTATGGGGCGCGTCTCCAGATACGCAGTATTTT; CDR3 protein: CASSFLWGASPDTQYF; CDR3 length: 16; J gene: TRBJ2-3; V gene: TRBV28; D gene: -; clone size: -
CDR3 DNA: TGTGCCAGCAGCCAAGATGGGGCGGGAGTGGGTCGCGAGCAGTACTTC; CDR3 protein: CASSQDGAGVGREQYF; CDR3 length: 16; J gene: TRBJ2-7; V gene: TRBV14; D gene: TRBD2; clone size: -
CDR3 DNA: TGCGCCAGCAGCTTAAGAGACACCGGGGAGCTGTTTTTT; CDR3 protein: CASSLRDTGELFF; CDR3 length: 13; J gene: TRBJ2-2; V gene: TRBV5-1; D gene: -; clone size: -
CDR3 DNA: TGTGCCTGGAGTCCAGGGGTAGTTTTATACGAGCAGTACTTC; CDR3 protein: CAWSPGVVLYEQYF; CDR3 length: 14; J gene: TRBJ2-7; V gene: TRBV30; D gene: -; clone size: few
CDR3 DNA: TGTGCCAGCAGCCCTAGGGGCTACAATGAGCAGTTCTTC; CDR3 protein: CASSPRGYNEQFF; CDR3 length: 13; J gene: TRBJ2-1; V gene: TRBV7-9; D gene: -; clone size: -
CDR3 DNA: TGTGCCAGCAGCTACAGACAGGGAACGTATAGCAATCAGCCCCAGCATTTT; CDR3 protein: CASSYRQGTYSNQPQHF; CDR3 length: 17; J gene: TRBJ1-5; V gene: TRBV5-6; D gene: TRBD1; clone size: -
CDR3 DNA: TGTGCCAGCAGGACGACTGGAACCTACAATGAGCAGTTCTTC; CDR3 protein: CASRTTGTYNEQFF; CDR3 length: 14; J gene: TRBJ2-1; V gene: TRBV7-3; D gene: -; clone size: -
CDR3 DNA: TGCGCCAGCAGCCAGCTGGGACAGTTCGTTGCAACTAATGAAAAACTGTTTTTT; CDR3 protein: CASSQLGQFVATNEKLFF; CDR3 length: 18; J gene: TRBJ1-4; V gene: TRBV4-3; D gene: TRBD1; clone size: -
CDR3 DNA: TGTGCCAGCAGTCGACAGGGGTATCAGCCCCAGCATTTT; CDR3 protein: CASSRQGYQPQHF; CDR3 length: 13; J gene: TRBJ1-5; V gene: TRBV6-5; D gene: TRBD1; clone size: -
CDR3 DNA: TGCGCCAGCAGCCAAGGACTAGCGGGGGATTTTTACAATGAGCAGTTCTTC; CDR3 protein: CASSQGLAGDFYNEQFF; CDR3 length: 17; J gene: TRBJ2-1; V gene: TRBV4-3; D gene: TRBD2; clone size: -
CDR3 DNA: TGTGCCAGCAGCCAAGGGGACAGGGTGAACTATGGCTACACCTTC; CDR3 protein: CASSQGDRVNYGYTF; CDR3 length: 15; J gene: TRBJ1-2; V gene: TRBV3-1/TRBV3-2; D gene: TRBD1; clone size: once
CDR3 DNA: TGTGCCAGCTCAGGGGCAGTATTGAGTTGGGAGCAGTACTTC; CDR3 protein: CASSGAVLSWEQYF; CDR3 length: 14; J gene: TRBJ2-7; V gene: TRBV18; D gene: -; clone size: -
CDR3 DNA: TGTGCCAGCCGAGTGGAAAGCGCGTCCTACAATGAGCAGTTCTTC; CDR3 protein: CASRVESASYNEQFF; CDR3 length: 15; J gene: TRBJ2-1; V gene: TRBV2; D gene: -; clone size: -
CDR3 DNA: TGTGCCAGCAGCTGGCCGGGGGGGCCCCTCGAGACCCAGTACTTC; CDR3 protein: CASSWPGGPLETQYF; CDR3 length: 15; J gene: TRBJ2-5; V gene: TRBV7-2; D gene: TRBD2; clone size: -
CDR3 DNA: TGTGCCAGCTCAAGCGGGACAGGGGATAACCAAGAGACCCAGTACTTC; CDR3 protein: CASSSGTGDNQETQYF; CDR3 length: 16; J gene: TRBJ2-5; V gene: TRBV18; D gene: TRBD1; clone size: -
CDR3 DNA: TGTGCCAGCAGCCAAGATACTTGGCGGGAGGCAGGAGATACGCAGTATTTT; CDR3 protein: CASSQDTWREAGDTQYF; CDR3 length: 17; J gene: TRBJ2-3; V gene: TRBV4-2; D gene: TRBD2; clone size: few
CDR3 DNA: TGTGCCAGCAGCGACGACTACAGGGGGTTAGGTGGCTACACCTTC; CDR3 protein: CASSDDYRGLGGYTF; CDR3 length: 15; J gene: TRBJ1-2; V gene: TRBV11-2; D gene: TRBD1; clone size: -